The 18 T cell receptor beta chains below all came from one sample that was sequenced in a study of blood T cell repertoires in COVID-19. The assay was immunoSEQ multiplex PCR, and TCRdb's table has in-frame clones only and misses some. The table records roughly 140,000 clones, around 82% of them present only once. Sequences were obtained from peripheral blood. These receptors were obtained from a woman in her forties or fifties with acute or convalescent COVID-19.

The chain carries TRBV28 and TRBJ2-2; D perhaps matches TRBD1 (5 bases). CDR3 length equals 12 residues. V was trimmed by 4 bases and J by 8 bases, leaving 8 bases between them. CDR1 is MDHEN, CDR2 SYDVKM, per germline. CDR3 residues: CASSSHRGELFF. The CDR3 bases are TGTGCCAGCAGTTCCCACAGGGGGGAGCTGTTTTTT.

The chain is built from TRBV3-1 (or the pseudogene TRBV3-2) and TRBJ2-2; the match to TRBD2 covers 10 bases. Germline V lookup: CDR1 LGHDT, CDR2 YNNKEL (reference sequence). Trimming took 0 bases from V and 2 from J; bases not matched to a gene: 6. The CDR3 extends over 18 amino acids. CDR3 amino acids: CASSQESSGGINTGELFF. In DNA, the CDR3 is TGTGCCAGCAGCCAAGAGAGTAGCGGGGGGATCAACACCGGGGAGCTGTTTTTT.

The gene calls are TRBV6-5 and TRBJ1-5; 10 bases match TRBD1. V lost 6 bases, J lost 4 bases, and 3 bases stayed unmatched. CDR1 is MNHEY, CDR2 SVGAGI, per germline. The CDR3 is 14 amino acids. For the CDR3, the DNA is TGTGCCAGCAGCCGGACAGGGGGAAATCAGCCCCAGCATTTT. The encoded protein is CASSRTGGNQPQHF.

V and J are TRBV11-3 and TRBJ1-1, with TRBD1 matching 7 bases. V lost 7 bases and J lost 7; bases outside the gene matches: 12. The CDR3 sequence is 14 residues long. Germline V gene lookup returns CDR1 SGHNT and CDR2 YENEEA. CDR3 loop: CASISTRDSGEAFF. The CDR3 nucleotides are TGTGCCAGCATCTCGACCCGGGACAGTGGTGAAGCTTTCTTT.

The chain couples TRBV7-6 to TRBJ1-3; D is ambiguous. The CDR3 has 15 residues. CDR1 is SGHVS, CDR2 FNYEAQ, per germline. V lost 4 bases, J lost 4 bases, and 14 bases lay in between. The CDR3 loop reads CASSSSIVEGNTIYF. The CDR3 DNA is TGTGCCAGCAGCTCGAGCATAGTCGAGGGAAACACCATATATTTT.

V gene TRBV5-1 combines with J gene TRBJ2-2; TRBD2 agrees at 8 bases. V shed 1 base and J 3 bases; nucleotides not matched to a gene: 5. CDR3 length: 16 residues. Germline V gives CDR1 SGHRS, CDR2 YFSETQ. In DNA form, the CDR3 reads TGCGCCAGCAGCTTGATCCCCGGGGGGGACACCGGGGAGCTGTTTTTT. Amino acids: CASSLIPGGDTGELFF.

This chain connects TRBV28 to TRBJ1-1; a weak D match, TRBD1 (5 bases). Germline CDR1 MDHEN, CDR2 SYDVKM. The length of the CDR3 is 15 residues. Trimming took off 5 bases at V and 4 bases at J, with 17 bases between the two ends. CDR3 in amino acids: CASSPNKGSGTEAFF. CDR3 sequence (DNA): TGTGCCAGCAGTCCTAATAAGGGGTCGGGCACTGAAGCTTTCTTT.

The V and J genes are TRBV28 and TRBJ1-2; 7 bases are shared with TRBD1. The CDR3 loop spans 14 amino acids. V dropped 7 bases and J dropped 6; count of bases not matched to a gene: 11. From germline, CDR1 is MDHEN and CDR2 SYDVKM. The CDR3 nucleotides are TGTGCCAGCAACGAACTCCGGGACAGAGATGGCTACACCTTC. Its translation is CASNELRDRDGYTF.

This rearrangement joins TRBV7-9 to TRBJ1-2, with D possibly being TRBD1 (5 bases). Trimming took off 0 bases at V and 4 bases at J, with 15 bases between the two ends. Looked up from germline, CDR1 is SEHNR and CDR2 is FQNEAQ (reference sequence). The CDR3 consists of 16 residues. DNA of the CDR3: TGTGCCAGCAGCTTAGCTCAGGACACGCTGATCTATGGCTACACCTTC. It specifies CASSLAQDTLIYGYTF. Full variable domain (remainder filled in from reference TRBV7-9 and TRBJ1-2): DTGVSQNPRHKITKRGQNVTFRCDPISEHNRLYWYRQTLGQGPEFLTYFQNEAQLEKSRLLSDRFSAERPKGSFSTLEIQRTEQGDSAMYLCASSLAQDTLIYGYTFGSGTRLTVV.

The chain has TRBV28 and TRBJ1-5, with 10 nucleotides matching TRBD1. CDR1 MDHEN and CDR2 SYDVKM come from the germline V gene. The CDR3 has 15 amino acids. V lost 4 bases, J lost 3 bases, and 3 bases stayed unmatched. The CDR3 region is CASSWGQGYNQPQHF. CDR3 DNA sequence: TGTGCCAGCAGTTGGGGACAGGGGTACAATCAGCCCCAGCATTTT.

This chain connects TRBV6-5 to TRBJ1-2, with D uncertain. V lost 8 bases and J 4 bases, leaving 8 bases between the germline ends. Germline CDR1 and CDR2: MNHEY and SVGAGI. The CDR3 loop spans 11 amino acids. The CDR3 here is CASGRGYGYTF. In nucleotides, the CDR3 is TGTGCCAGCGGACGGGGCTATGGCTACACCTTC.

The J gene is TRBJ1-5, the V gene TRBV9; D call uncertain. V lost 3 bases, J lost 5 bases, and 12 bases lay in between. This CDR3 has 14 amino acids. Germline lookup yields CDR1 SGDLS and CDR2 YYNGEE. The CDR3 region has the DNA TGTGCCAGCAGCGCTACCTCAGGTGATCAGCCCCAGCATTTT. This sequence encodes CASSATSGDQPQHF.

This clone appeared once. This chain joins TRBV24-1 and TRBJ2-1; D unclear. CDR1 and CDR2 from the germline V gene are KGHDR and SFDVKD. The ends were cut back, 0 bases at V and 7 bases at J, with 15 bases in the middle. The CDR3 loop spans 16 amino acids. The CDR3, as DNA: TGTGCCACCAGTGATTTGTCCGGGTGGAGTCGGAATGAGCAGTTCTTC. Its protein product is CATSDLSGWSRNEQFF.

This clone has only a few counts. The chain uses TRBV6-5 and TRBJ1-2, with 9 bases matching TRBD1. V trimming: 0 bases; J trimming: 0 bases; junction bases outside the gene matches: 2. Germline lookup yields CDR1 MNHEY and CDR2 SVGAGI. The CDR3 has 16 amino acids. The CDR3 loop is CASSYSGQGSNYGYTF. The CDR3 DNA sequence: TGTGCCAGCAGTTACTCGGGACAGGGATCTAACTATGGCTACACCTTC.

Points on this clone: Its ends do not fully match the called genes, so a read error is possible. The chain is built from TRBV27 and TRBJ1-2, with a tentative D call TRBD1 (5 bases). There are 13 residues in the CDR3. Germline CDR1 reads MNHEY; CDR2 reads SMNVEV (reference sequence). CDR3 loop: CAGSTGGSGGYIF. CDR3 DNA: TGTGCCGGCAGTACTGGGGGGTCGGGTGGCTACATCTTC.

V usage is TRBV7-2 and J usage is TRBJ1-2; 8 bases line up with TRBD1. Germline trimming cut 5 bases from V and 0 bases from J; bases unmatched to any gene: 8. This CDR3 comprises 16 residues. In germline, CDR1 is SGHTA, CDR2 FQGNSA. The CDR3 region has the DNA TGTGCCAGCAGCCTGGGACAGGCCGAGACTAACTATGGCTACACCTTC. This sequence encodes CASSLGQAETNYGYTF.

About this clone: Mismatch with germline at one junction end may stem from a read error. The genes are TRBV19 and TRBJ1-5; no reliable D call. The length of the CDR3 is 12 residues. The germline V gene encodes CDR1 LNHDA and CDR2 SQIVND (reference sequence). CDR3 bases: TGTGCCGGTAGTATCCGACAAGAGCCCCAGCATTTT. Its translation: CAGSIRQEPQHF.

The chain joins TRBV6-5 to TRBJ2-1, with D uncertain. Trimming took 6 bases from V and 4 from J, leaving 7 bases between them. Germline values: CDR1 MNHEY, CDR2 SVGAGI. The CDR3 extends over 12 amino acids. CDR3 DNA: TGTGCCAGCAGAGACTGGTACAATGAGCAGTTCTTC. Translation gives CASRDWYNEQFF.